This TCR beta chain was captured by sequencing in a study of T cell responses to AZD1222 COVID-19 vaccine (dated by TCRdb to the early 2020s). A note on the overall study: AZD1222 recipients with second doses at about 4 weeks or about 12 weeks were pooled, because spike-specific TCR depth and breadth did not differ between schedules. TCR sequencing was performed for 230 to 250 trial participants, of whom 207 were given two doses of AZD1222 and around 26 were given two doses of MenACWY control vaccine. Trial participants were enrolled by age into subgroups of 18-55, 56-69 and 70-plus years, and 148, 28 and 57 TCR-sequenced participants, respectively, were included in these subgroups.

What the time point label conveys for this sample: baseline before first vaccination. Samples from vaccinated people were obtained from the UK trials COV001 and COV002, which included a single-blind randomized controlled phase 2/3 trial of AZD1222 (ChAdOx1 nCoV-19) in healthy adults. For TCRbeta chain sequencing, PBMC samples from trial participants were taken at day 0 and at day 28 after the second dose. V is reduced by 4 bases and J by 7 bases, leaving a spacing of 14 bases between them. The CDR3 holds 13 amino acids from the cysteine to the phenylalanine. This entry keeps only the CDR3 DNA: 39 bases, framed from base 1. As encoded in the germline V gene, CDR1 is SNHLY while CDR2 is FYNNEI. Study-level results and caveats: A significant rise in spike-specific TCR breadth and depth was observed after two AZD1222 doses relative to day 0 and relative to MenACWY recipients. Participants were mostly white British, with more females than males. The authors suggested clonal diversity may have been underestimated. The 56-69-year group was small, and its depth increase did not reach significance, likely because of low power. No day 14 peak-response samples were available, so repertoires were characterized only after the peak T cell response. The whole spike protein was spanned by vaccine-associated CD4 TCRs, and dominant responses were seen in regions 160-218 and 743-854. Conclusions about previously exposed vaccinees are limited because only five or six AZD1222 recipients were SARS-CoV-2 seropositive at baseline. Nearly half of unique spike-specific TCRs reportedly recognized epitopes outside regions mutated in the B.1.351 and B.1.1.7 variants.

The CDR3 regions of human TCRbeta chains were analyzed by immunosequencing. On the study's bioinformatics: TCRs in the repertoires were compared against a reference library of SARS-CoV-2-specific TCRs that had been generated with the MIRA antigen-specificity platform. Breadth was defined as the fraction of unique TCRs that were SARS-CoV-2-associated. Depth was defined as the fraction of total T cells that were SARS-CoV-2-associated. Each spike-specific TCR was assigned to its reactive spike region and to a CD4 or CD8 class using the MIRA data. Log10-transformed breadth and depth values were compared by one-way ANOVA with Sidak's multiple comparisons tests. Drawn from immuneACCESS, this table holds only the in-frame rearrangements with V and J called that TCRdb kept. Clones are partly lost; checked studies trace under half to an unresolved V gene and leave the rest unexplained. The V and J calls and clone size are taken from that table; D and trimming were inferred from the DNA. A total of 150,000 to 180,000 clones appear in this sample, more than 90% of them only once. The top ten clonotypes cover under 20% of the sample.

As for this clone: The antigen this receptor binds is unknown. One base away there is no much larger clone; base qualities are not given.

Here the sequenced sample was peripheral blood, taken on day 0 of AZD1222 vaccination. This sequence originates from an adult in good health. The chain is encoded by TRBV2 joined to TRBJ2-7, and the D gene may be TRBD1, 5 bases matching. The base sequence is TGTGCCAGCAGTGGACAGCCTGATTTAGAGCAGTACTTC. Its amino acids are CASSGQPDLEQYF.